This T cell receptor beta chain was recorded in a study of breast tumors, draining lymph nodes, adjacent tissues. Germline trimming cut 5 bases from V and 7 bases from J; bases unmatched to any gene: 18. The CDR3 consists of 18 residues. Germline values: CDR1 LNHDA, CDR2 SQIVND (reference sequence). Broader study findings: The data were judged consistent with most tumor T cells coming from lymph node and expanding in tumor. Compared with lymph nodes, tumors were less diverse; compared with nontumor tissue, more.

Axillary draining lymph nodes of breast cancer patients supplied the node samples. From the multiplex PCR reads, TCRdb called clonotypes with MiXCR, one entry per CDR3 protein. This table has 120,000 to 150,000 distinct CDR3 sequences, about 31% appearing once. In its sample, this clonotype was seen many times. Its antigen remains unknown. This clonotype was sampled from a female donor with breast cancer. Some clones in this sample may be carry-over from other donors' samples. Sequencing was performed on axillary lymph node tissue. This chain links TRBV19 with TRBJ2-2, with 8 bases aligning to TRBD2. CDR3 in DNA: TGTGCCAGTAGTTCCCCCCCCGGGCGGGGGGCCAGGGGCGGGGAGCTGTTTTTT. Its translation is CASSSPPGRGARGGELFF.